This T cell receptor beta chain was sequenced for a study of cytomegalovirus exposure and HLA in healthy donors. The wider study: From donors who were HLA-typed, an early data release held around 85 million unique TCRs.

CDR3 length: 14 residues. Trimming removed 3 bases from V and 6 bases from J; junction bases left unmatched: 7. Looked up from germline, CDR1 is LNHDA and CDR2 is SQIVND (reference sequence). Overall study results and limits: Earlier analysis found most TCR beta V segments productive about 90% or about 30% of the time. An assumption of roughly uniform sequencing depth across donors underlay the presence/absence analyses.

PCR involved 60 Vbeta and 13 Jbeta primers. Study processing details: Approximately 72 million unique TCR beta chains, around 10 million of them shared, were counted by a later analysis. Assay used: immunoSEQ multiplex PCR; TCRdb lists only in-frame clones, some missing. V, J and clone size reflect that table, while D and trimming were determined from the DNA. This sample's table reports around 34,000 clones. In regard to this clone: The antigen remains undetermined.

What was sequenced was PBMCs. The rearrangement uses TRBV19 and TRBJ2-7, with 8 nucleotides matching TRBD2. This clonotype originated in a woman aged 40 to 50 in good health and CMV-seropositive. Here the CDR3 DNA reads TGTGCCAGTAGTATCTCGAGCGGGAGAGTCGAGCAGTACTTC. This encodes CASSISSGRVEQYF.